The T cell receptor (beta chain) described here comes from a study of shared clonotypes between healthy human individuals. The V gene's germline CDR1 is SGHRS and CDR2 YFSETQ. V gave up 4 bases and J gave up 3 bases, with 14 bases separating them. This CDR3 comprises 14 residues. Using immunoSEQ multiplex PCR, the repertoire was profiled, and TCRdb retains in-frame clones only, with some absent. The sample has a few million clones, approximately 93% seen once. The TCR comes from a man between 18 and 35 years old in good health. Some clones in this sample may be carry-over from other donors' samples. The chain carries TRBV5-1 and TRBJ2-7; D might be TRBD2 (6 bases). Material for sequencing was naive CD4+ T cells from PBMCs. Subset reported: CD45RA+ positively selected. CDR3 DNA: TGCGCCAGCAGCCATAGCGGAATGGACTACGAGCAGTACTTC. Amino acids: CASSHSGMDYEQYF.